This is a list of T cell receptor beta chains from one sample in a study of patients and donors after allogeneic stem cell transplantation. Each CDR3 protein gets one entry after TCRdb re-called the RT-PCR reads with MiXCR. The sample consists of about 960,000 distinct CDR3 sequences, about 20% of them appearing once. Input material: blood, either unsorted or a sorted T cell fraction (not recorded which). The origin of the receptors is a human donor who was either an allogeneic HSCT recipient or a stem cell or donor lymphocyte infusion donor (not recorded which). It is not recorded whose cells these are; they may come from a transplant donor. CDR3s include the opening cysteine and the closing phenylalanine or tryptophan. Each record gives: V gene, clone size, J gene, D gene, CDR3 protein, CDR3 DNA. The D gene is left open where the match is weak. The listing skips clone size in some rows; elsewhere it reads once, few, many or a size class.

V gene: TRBV3-1; clone size: -; J gene: TRBJ2-1; D gene: -; CDR3 protein: CASSLHTDNEQFF; CDR3 DNA: TGTGCCAGCAGCCTGCATACGGACAATGAGCAGTTCTTC
V gene: TRBV12-3/TRBV12-4; clone size: many; J gene: TRBJ2-7; D gene: -; CDR3 protein: CASSLVGPYEQYF; CDR3 DNA: TGTGCCAGCAGTTTAGTGGGTCCCTACGAGCAGTACTTC
V gene: TRBV20-1; clone size: -; J gene: TRBJ1-1; D gene: -; CDR3 protein: CSASPGQMNTEAFF; CDR3 DNA: TGCAGTGCTAGTCCGGGTCAGATGAACACTGAAGCTTTCTTT
V gene: TRBV7-9; clone size: -; J gene: TRBJ1-6; D gene: -; CDR3 protein: CASNPFGEEDSPLHF; CDR3 DNA: TGTGCCAGCAACCCCTTCGGAGAGGAAGATTCACCCCTCCACTTT
V gene: TRBV4-2; clone size: -; J gene: TRBJ2-1; D gene: TRBD2; CDR3 protein: CASSQPGLADNEQFF; CDR3 DNA: TGTGCCAGCAGCCAACCCGGACTAGCGGACAATGAGCAGTTCTTC
V gene: TRBV12-3/TRBV12-4; clone size: few; J gene: TRBJ1-3; D gene: -; CDR3 protein: CASSWPAISNSGNTIYF; CDR3 DNA: TGTGCCAGCAGTTGGCCGGCGATTTCAAACTCTGGAAACACCATATATTTT
V gene: TRBV6-9; clone size: -; J gene: TRBJ1-3; D gene: TRBD1; CDR3 protein: CASSARQGYGNTIYF; CDR3 DNA: TGTGCCAGCAGCGCAAGACAGGGATATGGAAACACCATATATTTT
V gene: TRBV10-3; clone size: -; J gene: TRBJ2-1; D gene: TRBD2; CDR3 protein: CAIGPQASGGNEQFF; CDR3 DNA: TGTGCCATCGGCCCCCAGGCTAGCGGGGGCAATGAGCAGTTCTTC
V gene: TRBV20-1; clone size: many; J gene: TRBJ1-5; D gene: TRBD1; CDR3 protein: CSAPRTGNSNQPQHF; CDR3 DNA: TGCAGTGCTCCCCGGACAGGGAATAGCAATCAGCCCCAGCATTTT
V gene: TRBV7-9; clone size: few; J gene: TRBJ2-2; D gene: -; CDR3 protein: CASSPTVDPGELFF; CDR3 DNA: TGTGCCAGCAGCCCGACAGTCGATCCCGGGGAGCTGTTTTTT
V gene: TRBV27; clone size: few; J gene: TRBJ1-2; D gene: -; CDR3 protein: CASSTLTGYGGYTF; CDR3 DNA: TGTGCCAGCAGTACACTCACAGGGTATGGAGGCTACACCTTC
V gene: TRBV5-6; clone size: -; J gene: TRBJ2-1; D gene: -; CDR3 protein: CASSFRPYNEQFF; CDR3 DNA: TGTGCCAGCAGCTTCAGGCCCTACAATGAGCAGTTCTTC
V gene: TRBV20-1; clone size: -; J gene: TRBJ2-7; D gene: -; CDR3 protein: CSARTDAPREQYF; CDR3 DNA: TGCAGTGCTAGGACCGACGCGCCTCGCGAGCAGTACTTC
V gene: TRBV30; clone size: -; J gene: TRBJ2-3; D gene: -; CDR3 protein: CAWTAAGARTDTQYF; CDR3 DNA: TGTGCCTGGACGGCGGCGGGGGCACGCACAGATACGCAGTATTTT
V gene: TRBV12-3/TRBV12-4; clone size: -; J gene: TRBJ1-3; D gene: TRBD1; CDR3 protein: CASSAAGGTGNTIYF; CDR3 DNA: TGTGCCAGCAGTGCCGCAGGGGGGACTGGAAACACCATATATTTT
V gene: TRBV27; clone size: -; J gene: TRBJ1-5; D gene: TRBD1; CDR3 protein: CASSPLGQRPGGPQHF; CDR3 DNA: TGTGCCAGCAGTCCCCTGGGACAGCGGCCAGGAGGGCCCCAGCATTTT
V gene: TRBV4-3; clone size: -; J gene: TRBJ2-5; D gene: -; CDR3 protein: CASSRSGSQATNKETQYF; CDR3 DNA: TGCGCCAGCAGCCGGTCAGGTTCACAGGCAACGAATAAAGAGACCCAGTACTTC
V gene: TRBV12-3/TRBV12-4; clone size: -; J gene: TRBJ2-1; D gene: TRBD2; CDR3 protein: CASSLVTSGASYNEQFF; CDR3 DNA: TGTGCCAGCAGTTTAGTTACTAGCGGGGCCTCCTACAATGAGCAGTTCTTC
V gene: TRBV21-1; clone size: -; J gene: TRBJ2-6; D gene: -; CDR3 protein: CASSKEGVFCSGANVLTF; CDR3 DNA: TGTGCCAGCAGCAAAGAAGGAGTTTTTTGCTCTGGGGCCAACGTCCTGACTTTC
V gene: TRBV7-9; clone size: -; J gene: TRBJ2-5; D gene: -; CDR3 protein: CASSSREYETHYF; CDR3 DNA: TGTGCCAGCAGCTCGAGGGAGTACGAGACCCATTACTTC
V gene: TRBV5-1; clone size: few; J gene: TRBJ2-2; D gene: -; CDR3 protein: CASSLDPAGSTGELFF; CDR3 DNA: TGCGCCAGCAGCTTGGATCCGGCCGGGAGCACCGGGGAGCTGTTTTTT
V gene: TRBV7-9; clone size: -; J gene: TRBJ1-2; D gene: TRBD1; CDR3 protein: CASSPGQGKRDYGYTF; CDR3 DNA: TGTGCCAGCAGCCCGGGACAGGGGAAGCGAGACTATGGCTACACCTTC
V gene: TRBV25-1; clone size: -; J gene: TRBJ2-6; D gene: -; CDR3 protein: CASSEYRGAGANVLTF; CDR3 DNA: TGTGCCAGCAGTGAATATCGGGGTGCTGGGGCCAACGTCCTGACTTTC
V gene: TRBV29-1; clone size: -; J gene: TRBJ2-1; D gene: TRBD2; CDR3 protein: CSAAGLRGGVEQFF; CDR3 DNA: TGCAGCGCCGCGGGACTACGCGGTGGCGTTGAGCAGTTCTTC
V gene: TRBV3-1; clone size: -; J gene: TRBJ2-1; D gene: -; CDR3 protein: CASSHPNSGPNEQFF; CDR3 DNA: TGTGCCAGCAGCCATCCCAACAGCGGGCCCAATGAGCAGTTCTTC
V gene: TRBV9; clone size: -; J gene: TRBJ2-6; D gene: -; CDR3 protein: CASSVVMGVLTF; CDR3 DNA: TGTGCCAGCAGCGTAGTTATGGGGGTCCTGACTTTC
V gene: TRBV7-9; clone size: once; J gene: TRBJ2-3; D gene: -; CDR3 protein: CASKPGPTDTQYF; CDR3 DNA: TGTGCCAGCAAGCCAGGGCCTACAGATACGCAGTATTTT
V gene: TRBV29-1; clone size: few; J gene: TRBJ1-1; D gene: -; CDR3 protein: CSVSGVLNTEAFF; CDR3 DNA: TGCAGCGTTTCAGGGGTTCTGAACACTGAAGCTTTCTTT
V gene: TRBV12-3/TRBV12-4; clone size: few; J gene: TRBJ1-4; D gene: -; CDR3 protein: CASSLHGRKLFF; CDR3 DNA: TGTGCCAGCAGTTTGCACGGGAGAAAACTGTTTTTT
V gene: TRBV5-1; clone size: few; J gene: TRBJ2-3; D gene: TRBD1; CDR3 protein: CASSRQGLSTDTQYF; CDR3 DNA: TGCGCCAGCAGCAGACAGGGATTATCCACAGATACGCAGTATTTT
V gene: TRBV9; clone size: -; J gene: TRBJ2-3; D gene: -; CDR3 protein: CASSVSSTDTQYF; CDR3 DNA: TGCGCCAGCAGCGTCTCTAGCACAGATACGCAGTATTTT
V gene: TRBV20-1; clone size: -; J gene: TRBJ1-2; D gene: -; CDR3 protein: CSARDLRGASNGYTF; CDR3 DNA: TGCAGTGCTAGAGATCTGAGGGGGGCGTCTAACGGCTACACCTTC
V gene: TRBV5-1; clone size: -; J gene: TRBJ2-5; D gene: TRBD1; CDR3 protein: CASSLAVGTGETQYF; CDR3 DNA: TGCGCCAGCAGCTTGGCCGTGGGGACAGGAGAGACCCAGTACTTC
V gene: TRBV12-3/TRBV12-4; clone size: many; J gene: TRBJ1-2; D gene: -; CDR3 protein: CASSFTGGYTF; CDR3 DNA: TGTGCCAGCAGTTTTACGGGCGGCTACACCTTC
V gene: TRBV21-1; clone size: few; J gene: TRBJ2-3; D gene: -; CDR3 protein: CASSANRHTDTQYF; CDR3 DNA: TGTGCCAGCAGCGCAAACAGGCACACAGATACGCAGTATTTT
V gene: TRBV20-1; clone size: -; J gene: TRBJ2-2; D gene: -; CDR3 protein: CSAIAVRNTGELFF; CDR3 DNA: TGCAGTGCTATCGCGGTTAGGAACACCGGGGAGCTGTTTTTT
V gene: TRBV10-3; clone size: few; J gene: TRBJ2-1; D gene: -; CDR3 protein: CAISESSGNEQFF; CDR3 DNA: TGTGCCATCAGTGAGTCGAGCGGCAATGAGCAGTTCTTC
V gene: TRBV10-3; clone size: few; J gene: TRBJ1-2; D gene: -; CDR3 protein: CAISDERTANYGYTF; CDR3 DNA: TGTGCCATCAGTGATGAACGGACGGCTAACTATGGCTACACCTTC
V gene: TRBV6-1; clone size: -; J gene: TRBJ1-5; D gene: TRBD1; CDR3 protein: CASSRGLDRANWPQHF; CDR3 DNA: TGTGCCAGCAGTCGGGGGCTGGACAGGGCAAATTGGCCCCAGCATTTT
V gene: TRBV21-1; clone size: few; J gene: TRBJ2-1; D gene: -; CDR3 protein: CASSKVARLAGGPHEQFF; CDR3 DNA: TGTGCCAGCAGCAAAGTTGCCCGCCTGGCGGGAGGGCCGCATGAGCAGTTCTTC
V gene: TRBV29-1; clone size: -; J gene: TRBJ2-5; D gene: -; CDR3 protein: CSVVTSQETQYF; CDR3 DNA: TGCAGCGTTGTGACTAGTCAAGAGACCCAGTACTTC
V gene: TRBV7-2; clone size: -; J gene: TRBJ2-7; D gene: -; CDR3 protein: CASSLQAGREYF; CDR3 DNA: TGTGCCAGCAGCCTCCAGGCAGGGCGTGAGTACTTC
V gene: TRBV25-1; clone size: few; J gene: TRBJ2-5; D gene: -; CDR3 protein: CASPTRGGTQYF; CDR3 DNA: TGTGCCAGCCCTACGAGGGGTGGGACCCAGTACTTC
V gene: TRBV7-3; clone size: few; J gene: TRBJ2-3; D gene: -; CDR3 protein: CASSPHSGADTQYF; CDR3 DNA: TGTGCCAGCAGCCCGCATAGCGGTGCAGATACGCAGTATTTT
V gene: TRBV29-1; clone size: few; J gene: TRBJ2-5; D gene: -; CDR3 protein: CSVVGERETQYF; CDR3 DNA: TGCAGCGTTGTCGGCGAACGGGAGACCCAGTACTTC
V gene: TRBV12-3/TRBV12-4; clone size: -; J gene: TRBJ2-7; D gene: TRBD1; CDR3 protein: CASSLVLGQVVTYEQYF; CDR3 DNA: TGTGCCAGCAGTTTAGTCTTAGGACAGGTAGTAACCTACGAGCAGTACTTC
V gene: TRBV21-1; clone size: -; J gene: TRBJ2-7; D gene: -; CDR3 protein: CASSTLAGGSSEQYF; CDR3 DNA: TGTGCCAGCAGCACCTTAGCGGGAGGGTCGAGCGAGCAGTACTTC
V gene: TRBV12-3/TRBV12-4; clone size: -; J gene: TRBJ1-2; D gene: TRBD1; CDR3 protein: CASSLARTGTSYGYTF; CDR3 DNA: TGTGCCAGCAGTTTAGCGAGGACAGGGACATCGTATGGCTACACCTTC
V gene: TRBV20-1; clone size: -; J gene: TRBJ2-7; D gene: TRBD1; CDR3 protein: CSALPLIQGTYEQYF; CDR3 DNA: TGCAGTGCCTTACCCCTCATACAGGGGACCTACGAGCAGTACTTC